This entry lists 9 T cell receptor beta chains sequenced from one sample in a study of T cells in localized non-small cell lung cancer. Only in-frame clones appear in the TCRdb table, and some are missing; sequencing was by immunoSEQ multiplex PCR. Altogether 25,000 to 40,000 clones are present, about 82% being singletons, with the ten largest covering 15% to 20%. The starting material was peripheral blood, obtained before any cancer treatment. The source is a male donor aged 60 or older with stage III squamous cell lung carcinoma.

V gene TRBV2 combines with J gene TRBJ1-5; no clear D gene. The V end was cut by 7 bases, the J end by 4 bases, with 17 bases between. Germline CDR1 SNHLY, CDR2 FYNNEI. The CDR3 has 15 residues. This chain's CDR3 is CASKSDQARNQPQHF. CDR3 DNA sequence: TGTGCCAGCAAGTCGGATCAGGCCCGAAATCAGCCCCAGCATTTT.

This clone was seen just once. The CDR3 nucleotides read TGTGCCAGCTCGTGGGGACAGTCCCTTTCGGGGGCCAACGTCCTGACTTTC. Translated: CASSWGQSLSGANVLTF. V gene TRBV18 combines with J gene TRBJ2-6, with 7 positions matching TRBD1. Germline V gives CDR1 KGHSH, CDR2 LQKENI. The CDR3 sequence is 17 residues long. Trimming removed 6 bases from V and 4 bases from J; junction bases left unmatched: 12. The full variable domain, with the rest looked up from reference TRBV18 and TRBJ2-6, is NAGVMQNPRHLVRRRGQEARLRCSPMKGHSHVYWYRQLPEEGLKFMVYLQKENIIDESGMPKERFSAEFPKEGPSILRIQQVVRGDSAAYFCASSWGQSLSGANVLTFGAGSRLTVL.

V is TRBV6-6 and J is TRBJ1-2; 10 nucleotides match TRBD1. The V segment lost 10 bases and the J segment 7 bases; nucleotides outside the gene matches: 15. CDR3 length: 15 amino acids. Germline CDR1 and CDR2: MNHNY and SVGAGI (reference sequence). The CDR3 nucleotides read TGTGCCATCCGGCCCGAGACAGGGGGCGAACGTGGCTACACCTTC. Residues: CAIRPETGGERGYTF.

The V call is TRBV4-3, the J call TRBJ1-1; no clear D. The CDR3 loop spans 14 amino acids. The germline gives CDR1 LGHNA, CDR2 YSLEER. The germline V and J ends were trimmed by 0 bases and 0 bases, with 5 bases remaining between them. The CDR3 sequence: CASSQDLMNTEAFF. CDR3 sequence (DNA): TGCGCCAGCAGCCAAGATCTAATGAACACTGAAGCTTTCTTT.

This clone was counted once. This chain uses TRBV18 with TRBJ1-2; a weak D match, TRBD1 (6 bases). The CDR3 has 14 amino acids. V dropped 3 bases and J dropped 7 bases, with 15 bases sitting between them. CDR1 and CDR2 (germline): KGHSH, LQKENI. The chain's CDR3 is CASSPFSGASGYTF. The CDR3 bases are TGTGCCAGCTCACCTTTTTCGGGGGCGAGTGGCTACACCTTC.

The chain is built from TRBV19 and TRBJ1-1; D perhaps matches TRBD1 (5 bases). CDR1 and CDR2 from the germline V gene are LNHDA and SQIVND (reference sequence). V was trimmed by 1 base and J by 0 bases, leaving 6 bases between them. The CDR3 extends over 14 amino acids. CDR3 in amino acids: CASSIGQLNTEAFF. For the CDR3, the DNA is TGTGCCAGTAGTATAGGACAGCTGAACACTGAAGCTTTCTTT. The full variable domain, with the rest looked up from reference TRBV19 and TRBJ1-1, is DGGITQSPKYLFRKEGQNVTLSCEQNLNHDAMYWYRQDPGQGLRLIYYSQIVNDFQKGDIAEGYSVSREKKESFPLTVTSAQKNPTAFYLCASSIGQLNTEAFFGQGTRLTVV.

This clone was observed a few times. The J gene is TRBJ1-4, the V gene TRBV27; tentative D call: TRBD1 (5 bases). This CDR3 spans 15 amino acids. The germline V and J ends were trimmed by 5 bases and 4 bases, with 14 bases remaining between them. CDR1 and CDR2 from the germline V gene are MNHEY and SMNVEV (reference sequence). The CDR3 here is CASSRDGSRNEKLFF. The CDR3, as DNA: TGTGCCAGCAGTAGGGACGGATCGCGTAATGAAAAACTGTTTTTT.

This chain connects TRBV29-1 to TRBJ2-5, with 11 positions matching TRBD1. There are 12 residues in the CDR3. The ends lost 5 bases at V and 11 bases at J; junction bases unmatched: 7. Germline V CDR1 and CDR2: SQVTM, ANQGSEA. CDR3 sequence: CSVRTGGGEQYF. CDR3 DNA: TGCAGCGTTAGGACAGGGGGCGGGGAGCAGTACTTC.

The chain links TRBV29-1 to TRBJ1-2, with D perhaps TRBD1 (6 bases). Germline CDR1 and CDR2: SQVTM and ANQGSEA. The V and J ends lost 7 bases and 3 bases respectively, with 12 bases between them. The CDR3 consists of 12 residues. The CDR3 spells CSGIQGDYGYTF. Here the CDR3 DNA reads TGCAGCGGAATACAGGGTGACTATGGCTACACCTTC.